The 26 T cell receptor beta chains below come from one sample, sequenced in a study of cytomegalovirus exposure and HLA in healthy donors. The PCR contained 60 Vbeta and 13 Jbeta primers. The method was immunoSEQ multiplex PCR; TCRdb's version includes in-frame clones alone and lacks a portion of them. The data contain some 110,000 clones, about 70% of them singletons. The sample comprised PBMCs. Receptor source: a woman between 55 and 75 years old in good health and CMV-seropositive.

The chain links TRBV5-1 to TRBJ1-1, with D uncertain. CDR3 length equals 14 residues. Between the trimmed V and J ends, which lost 3 bases and 3 bases, there was a span of 12 bases. The germline CDR1 and CDR2 sequences are SGHRS and YFSETQ. Written as DNA, the CDR3 is TGCGCCAGCAGCTCGACCCCCCAGGACACTGAAGCTTTCTTT. Translation gives CASSSTPQDTEAFF.

The chain uses TRBV19 and TRBJ1-5, with D possibly matching TRBD1 (6 bases). CDR3 length equals 14 residues. Looked up from germline, CDR1 is LNHDA and CDR2 is SQIVND (reference sequence). Trimming removed 3 bases from V and 8 bases from J, with 14 bases in between. Here the CDR3 reads CASSISTGRKPQHF. The CDR3 DNA is TGTGCCAGTAGTATCTCAACAGGGCGCAAGCCCCAGCATTTT. Looking up the rest from reference TRBV19 and TRBJ1-5 gives the full variable domain: DGGITQSPKYLFRKEGQNVTLSCEQNLNHDAMYWYRQDPGQGLRLIYYSQIVNDFQKGDIAEGYSVSREKKESFPLTVTSAQKNPTAFYLCASSISTGRKPQHFGDGTRLSIL.

The gene calls are TRBV4-1 and TRBJ1-6, with a weak D call TRBD1 (5 bases). Trimming removed 1 base at V and 12 bases at J, with 19 bases between. In germline, CDR1 is MGHRA, CDR2 YSYEKL. This CDR3 spans 16 amino acids. CDR3 nucleotides: TGCGCCAGCAGCCAAGGTGGCGTGGCACTTCAGGGACCCCTCCACTTT. Translated, it gives CASSQGGVALQGPLHF.

The chain links TRBV11-2 to TRBJ2-5, with D possibly being TRBD1 (6 bases). The CDR3 consists of 13 residues. CDR1 and CDR2 from the germline V gene are SGHAT and FQNNGV. The V and J ends lost 4 bases and 1 base respectively, with 7 bases between them. The CDR3 loop is CASSWDIQETQYF. The CDR3 nucleotides are TGTGCCAGCAGCTGGGACATCCAAGAGACCCAGTACTTC.

Note on this clone: One end of the junction is discordant with germline, which a read error may explain. CDR3 bases: TGTGCCAGCAGCTCCAGGGGGCGAAACGCTGGGGCCAACGGCCTGACTTTC. Its protein is CASSSRGRNAGANGLTF. V gene TRBV7-2 combines with J gene TRBJ2-6, with TRBD1 matching 8 bases. The germline CDR1 and CDR2 sequences are SGHTA and FQGNSA. This CDR3 comprises 17 residues.

The gene calls are TRBV4-3 and TRBJ1-2, with a tentative D call TRBD1 (6 bases). The V gene lost 2 bases and the J gene lost 8 bases, with 9 bases spanning the gap. CDR1 LGHNA and CDR2 YSLEER come from the germline V gene. CDR3 length equals 12 residues. CDR3 coding DNA: TGCGCCAGCAGCCAAAACAGGGAGGGCTACACCTTC. Its translation is CASSQNREGYTF.

Concerning this clone itself: Since the CDR3 does not end with the conserved phenylalanine or tryptophan, this likely comes from a read error. The rearrangement links TRBV4-1 to TRBJ2-7, with TRBD2 matching 8 bases. This CDR3 spans 18 amino acids. With V trimmed by 2 bases and J by 4 bases, 16 bases remained unmatched. Germline assignment: CDR1 MGHRA and CDR2 YSYEKL. The CDR3, as DNA: TGCGCCAGCAGCCAATTTGGGGGAAGCGGGAGTGGGGCTTACGAGCAGTACCTC. Its protein product is CASSQFGGSGSGAYEQYL.

This clone has only a few counts. This chain connects TRBV5-4 to TRBJ2-3, with TRBD2 as a possible D gene (5 bases). The CDR3 covers 15 residues. V shed 5 bases and J shed 2 bases, with 15 bases lying between them. Germline assignment: CDR1 SGHNT and CDR2 YYREEE (reference sequence). The CDR3 DNA reads TGTGCCAGCAGATCGGAGGTGTCGTCCACAGATACGCAGTATTTT. It translates to CASRSEVSSTDTQYF.

The J gene is TRBJ1-2, the V gene TRBV6-5; 9 nucleotides align to TRBD1. V shed 5 bases, J shed 7 bases, and the junction held 11 bases outside the gene matches. The CDR3 has 15 residues. The V gene's germline CDR1 is MNHEY and CDR2 SVGAGI. CDR3 nucleotide sequence: TGTGCCAGCAGTGCTTCGGGGACAGGGCAAGCTGGCTACACCTTC. It yields the protein CASSASGTGQAGYTF.

The rearrangement links TRBV7-6 to TRBJ2-1, with TRBD1 matching 10 bases. CDR3 length equals 17 residues. The V gene's germline CDR1 is SGHVS and CDR2 FNYEAQ. Unmatched junction bases numbered 8, after V lost 4 bases and J lost 2 bases. The CDR3 nucleotides read TGTGCCAGCAGCTCCACCCCCGGGACAGGGGCCTACAATGAGCAGTTCTTC. Translation gives CASSSTPGTGAYNEQFF.

V and J are TRBV4-1 and TRBJ2-1; a weak D match, TRBD2 (5 bases). V lost 1 base, J lost 0 bases, and 13 bases lay in between. Germline-derived CDR1 and CDR2 are MGHRA and YSYEKL. This CDR3 is built from 17 residues. The CDR3 DNA reads as TGCGCCAGCAGCCAAGGTCTAGCTTATAGCTCCTACAATGAGCAGTTCTTC. Translated, it gives CASSQGLAYSSYNEQFF.

This clone was observed a few times. This sequence joins TRBV4-3 and TRBJ2-2, with 9 bases matching TRBD1. Trimming cost V 3 bases and J 1 base; bases outside gene matches: 3. The CDR3 is 16 amino acids. Germline V CDR1 and CDR2: LGHNA, YSLEER. CDR3 DNA sequence: TGCGCCAGCAGCCAGGGGACAGGGAGGAACACCGGGGAGCTGTTTTTT. It encodes CASSQGTGRNTGELFF.

This clone occurred a few times. This sequence joins TRBV18 and TRBJ2-1, with 12 bases aligning to TRBD2. The V and J ends lost 3 bases and 6 bases, in that order; junction bases with no gene match: 12. This CDR3 is 18 amino acids long. Germline CDR1 and CDR2: KGHSH and LQKENI. CDR3 amino acids: CASSPRLLAGGPSNEQFF. Written as DNA, the CDR3 is TGTGCCAGCTCACCCCGGCTGCTAGCGGGGGGGCCGTCCAATGAGCAGTTCTTC.

The J gene is TRBJ2-1, the V gene TRBV5-1; D may be TRBD2 (6 bases). Germline lookup yields CDR1 SGHRS and CDR2 YFSETQ. The ends were cut back, 6 bases at V and 6 bases at J, with 16 bases in the middle. This CDR3 has 14 residues. CDR3 amino acids: CASIRDGSRNEQFF. The CDR3, as DNA: TGCGCCAGCATCAGGGACGGGAGTCGCAATGAGCAGTTCTTC.

In DNA form, the CDR3 reads TGCAGCGTTAAATTAGCGGGAGGTTTCTACAATGAGCAGTTCTTC. Its protein product is CSVKLAGGFYNEQFF. The rearrangement joins TRBV29-1 to TRBJ2-1; TRBD2 aligns across 10 bases. Germline loops: CDR1 SQVTM, CDR2 ANQGSEA. V was pared by 5 bases and J by 3 bases, with 7 bases of the junction left unmatched. This CDR3 spans 15 amino acids.

This clone appeared once. V gene TRBV15 combines with J gene TRBJ2-3, with TRBD2 matching over 7 bases. Germline V CDR1 and CDR2: LNHNV, YYDKDF (reference sequence). The CDR3 is 17 amino acids. V trimming: 3 bases; J trimming: 0 bases; junction bases outside the gene matches: 9. The DNA of the CDR3 is TGTGCCACCAGCAGCTCATTCGGCGGGGGTAGCACAGATACGCAGTATTTT. This sequence encodes CATSSSFGGGSTDTQYF.

V usage is TRBV9 and J usage is TRBJ2-1; D is unresolved. V was trimmed by 4 bases and J by 0 bases, leaving 8 bases between them. The CDR3 extends over 14 amino acids. Germline-derived CDR1 and CDR2 are SGDLS and YYNGEE. CDR3 nucleotides: TGTGCCAGCAGCCCCACTGTCTCCTACAATGAGCAGTTCTTC. Residues: CASSPTVSYNEQFF.

This chain uses TRBV23-1 with TRBJ1-2, with 11 bases identical to TRBD1. TRBV23-1 is an open reading frame, and its role is uncertain. Trimming took 2 bases from V and 5 from J; bases not matched to a gene: 28. This CDR3 has 23 residues. The CDR3 here is CASSQPPLGTGGSKADQAYGYTF. DNA for the CDR3: TGCGCCAGCAGTCAACCGCCACTCGGGACAGGGGGAAGTAAGGCTGATCAGGCGTATGGCTACACCTTC.

The rearrangement joins TRBV7-9 to TRBJ2-7, with 8 bases identical to TRBD2. The trim removed 8 bases at V and 5 bases at J, leaving 23 bases unmatched. The CDR3 contains 18 residues. Looked up from germline, CDR1 is SEHNR and CDR2 is FQNEAQ (reference sequence). The CDR3: CASLLPRSGGALSHEQYF. Here the CDR3 DNA reads TGTGCCAGCCTCTTACCTCGTTCGGGGGGGGCGTTGTCCCACGAGCAGTACTTC.

CDR3 protein: CATSRDKAATNEKLFF. DNA of the CDR3: TGTGCCACCAGCAGAGATAAGGCGGCAACTAATGAAAAACTGTTTTTT. The chain carries TRBV15 and TRBJ1-4; D is uncertain. This CDR3 has 16 amino acids. Germline lookup yields CDR1 LNHNV and CDR2 YYDKDF (reference sequence). Trimming took 0 bases from V and 0 from J, leaving 8 bases between them. Variable domain in full (rest from reference TRBV15 and TRBJ1-4): DAMVIQNPRYQVTQFGKPVTLSCSQTLNHNVMYWYQQKSSQAPKLLFHYYDKDFNNEADTPDNFQSRRPNTSFCFLDIRSPGLGDTAMYLCATSRDKAATNEKLFFGSGTQLSVL.

The chain joins TRBV7-9 to TRBJ1-1; D gene uncertain. Between the trimmed V and J ends, which lost 3 bases and 2 bases, there was a span of 10 bases. CDR1 and CDR2 (germline): SEHNR, FQNEAQ (reference sequence). The CDR3 is 14 amino acids. The CDR3 here is CASSFPAGNTEAFF. In nucleotides, the CDR3 is TGTGCCAGCAGCTTCCCTGCGGGCAACACTGAAGCTTTCTTT.

The chain has TRBV23-1 and TRBJ2-7; 8 bases fit TRBD1. TRBV23-1 is noted as an ORF with a role that remains uncertain. The CDR3 runs 15 residues. V lost 0 bases and J lost 6; bases outside the gene matches: 7. Here the CDR3 DNA reads TGCGCCAGCAGTCAATCGGGGCAGGGGGCGTTCGAGCAGTACTTC. This sequence encodes CASSQSGQGAFEQYF.

V is TRBV7-8 and J is TRBJ1-5; no firm D call. V was shortened by 2 bases and J by 3 bases, with 11 bases between the two germline ends. This CDR3 is built from 15 residues. Germline-derived CDR1 and CDR2 are SGHVS and FQNEAQ. CDR3 DNA sequence: TGTGCCAGCAGCTTAATGGAGGGTGACAATCAGCCCCAGCATTTT. This sequence encodes CASSLMEGDNQPQHF.

The genes are TRBV30 and TRBJ1-5; no definite D call. The CDR3 sequence is 12 residues long. Germline CDR1 is GTSNPN and CDR2 is SVGIG (reference sequence). V lost 4 bases, J lost 5 bases, and 9 bases lay in between. CDR3 bases: TGTGCCTGGAATCGAGGAGATCAGCCCCAGCATTTT. As protein: CAWNRGDQPQHF.

This chain links TRBV5-4 with TRBJ1-2; weak D call: TRBD1 (6 bases). Between the trimmed V and J ends, which lost 0 bases and 3 bases, there was a span of 6 bases. Germline CDR1 reads SGHNT; CDR2 reads YYREEE (reference sequence). CDR3 length: 13 amino acids. The CDR3 loop reads CASSLAGDYGYTF. The DNA of the CDR3 is TGTGCCAGCAGCTTGGCAGGGGACTATGGCTACACCTTC.

The chain joins TRBV9 to TRBJ2-5, with D unclear. Germline V lookup: CDR1 SGDLS, CDR2 YYNGEE. V gave up 0 bases and J gave up 3 bases, with 12 bases separating them. The CDR3 runs to 15 residues. CDR3 loop: CASSVAVSAKETQYF. The CDR3, as DNA: TGTGCCAGCAGCGTAGCAGTTTCTGCAAAAGAGACCCAGTACTTC.